Described below is a single T cell receptor beta chain sequence and its context. This table comes from immunoSEQ multiplex PCR, and its TCRdb copy is limited to in-frame clones, with some not included. The table records 30,000 to 40,000 clones, around 92% of them present only once. The record originates from a study of blood T cell repertoires in COVID-19. Germline CDR1 LNHDA, CDR2 SQIVND (reference sequence). This CDR3 spans 17 amino acids. The J segment lost 1 base and the V segment lost 5 bases, leaving 12 bases of the junction unmatched. The chain couples TRBV19 to TRBJ1-2; 8 bases line up with TRBD1. The receptor was derived from a woman of 80 years or more with acute or convalescent COVID-19. The sequencing input was peripheral blood. CDR3 in DNA: TGTGCCAGTAGTCCCGACAGGGGACATAGAAGTAACTATGGCTACACCTTC. This encodes CASSPDRGHRSNYGYTF.